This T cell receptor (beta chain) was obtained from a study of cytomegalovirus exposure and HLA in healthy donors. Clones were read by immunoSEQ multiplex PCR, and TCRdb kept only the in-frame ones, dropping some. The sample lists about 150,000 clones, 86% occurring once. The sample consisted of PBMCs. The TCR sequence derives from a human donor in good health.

CDR3 DNA sequence: TGTGCCAGTATGGGACAGAAGAACACTGAAGCTTTCTTT. Translation gives CASMGQKNTEAFF. The chain couples TRBV19 to TRBJ1-1; 7 bases map to TRBD1. With 7 bases clipped from V and 1 base from J, the junction kept 3 bases outside the gene matches. CDR1 LNHDA and CDR2 SQIVND come from the germline V gene (reference sequence). CDR3 length: 13 residues.